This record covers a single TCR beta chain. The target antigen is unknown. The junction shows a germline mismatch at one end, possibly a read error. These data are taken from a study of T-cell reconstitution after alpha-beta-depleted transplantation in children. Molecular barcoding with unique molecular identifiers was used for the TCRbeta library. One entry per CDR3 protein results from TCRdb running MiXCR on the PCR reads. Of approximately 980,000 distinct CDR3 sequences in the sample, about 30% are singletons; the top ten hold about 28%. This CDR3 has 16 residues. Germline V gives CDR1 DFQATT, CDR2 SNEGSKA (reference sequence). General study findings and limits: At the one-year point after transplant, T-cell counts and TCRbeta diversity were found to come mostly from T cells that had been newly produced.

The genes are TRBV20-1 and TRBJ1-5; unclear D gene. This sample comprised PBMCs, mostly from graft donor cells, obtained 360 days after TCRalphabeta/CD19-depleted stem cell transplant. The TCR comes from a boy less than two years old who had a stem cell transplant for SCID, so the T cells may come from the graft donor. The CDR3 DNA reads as TGCTGTGCTAGAGGATGGACGACCGATAGCAATCAGCCCCAGCATTTT. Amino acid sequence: CCARGWTTDSNQPQHF.